One and the same sample provided the 24 T cell receptor beta chains below, sequenced in a study of blood T cell repertoires in COVID-19. The method was immunoSEQ multiplex PCR; TCRdb's version includes in-frame clones alone and lacks a portion of them. The profile shows nearly 110,000 clones, 75% to 95% of them singletons. Sequenced sample: peripheral blood. These receptor sequences come from a young woman with acute or convalescent COVID-19.

The V call is TRBV11-3, the J call TRBJ2-7; TRBD1 is a possible D gene (6 bases). V was trimmed by 4 bases and J by 8 bases, leaving 24 bases between them. The CDR3 extends over 16 amino acids. Germline CDR1 reads SGHNT; CDR2 reads YENEEA. The CDR3 DNA reads as TGTGCCAGCAGCTCCTTCCGGGACAACCCAGTCGGGAAGCAGTACTTC. As protein: CASSSFRDNPVGKQYF.

The V call is TRBV6-5, the J call TRBJ1-1; TRBD1 is a possible D gene (6 bases). The germline CDR1 and CDR2 sequences are MNHEY and SVGAGI. The V gene lost 7 bases and the J gene lost 4 bases, with 10 bases spanning the gap. The CDR3 extends over 12 amino acids. For the CDR3, the DNA is TGTGCCAGCACCACAGGGAGCACTGAAGCTTTCTTT. It yields the protein CASTTGSTEAFF.

The chain is built from TRBV5-6 and TRBJ2-1; a possible D gene is TRBD2 (7 bases). The CDR3 sequence is 15 residues long. CDR1 and CDR2 (germline): SGHDT, YYEEEE. Trimming took 1 base from V and 5 from J, leaving 13 bases between them. CDR3: CASSLRGGGNNEQFF. CDR3 in DNA: TGTGCCAGCAGCTTGAGGGGCGGGGGCAACAATGAGCAGTTCTTC.

The chain employs TRBV7-2 and TRBJ1-1, with TRBD1 matching over 10 bases. V gave up 4 bases and J gave up 1 base; unmatched junction bases: 9. The germline CDR1 and CDR2 sequences are SGHTA and FQGNSA. The CDR3 covers 17 residues. CDR3 residues: CASSSGGGQGRNTEAFF. DNA for the CDR3: TGTGCCAGCAGCTCGGGAGGGGGACAGGGGAGGAACACTGAAGCTTTCTTT. Full variable domain (rest looked up from reference TRBV7-2 and TRBJ1-1): GAGVSQSPSNKVTEKGKDVELRCDPISGHTALYWYRQSLGQGLEFLIYFQGNSAPDKSGLPSDRFSAERTGGSVSTLTIQRTQQEDSAVYLCASSSGGGQGRNTEAFFGQGTRLTVV.

The DNA for the CDR3 is TGTGCCAGCAGCCAACCCGGGACTCTAGATACGCAGTATTTT. Its protein is CASSQPGTLDTQYF. The gene calls are TRBV5-6 and TRBJ2-3; D might be TRBD2 (6 bases). The CDR3 loop spans 14 amino acids. CDR1 is SGHDT and CDR2 is YYEEEE in the germline V gene. The germline V and J ends were trimmed by 4 bases and 5 bases, with 14 bases remaining between them.

This chain joins TRBV10-2 and TRBJ2-1; 11 bases fit TRBD2. The CDR3 sequence is 16 residues long. CDR1 and CDR2 from the germline V gene are WSHSY and SAAADI. With 6 bases clipped from V and 7 bases from J, the junction kept 11 bases outside the gene matches. This CDR3 reads CASRAVDSGRGNEQFF. The CDR3 DNA reads as TGCGCCAGCAGGGCAGTCGATAGCGGGAGGGGGAATGAGCAGTTCTTC.

The rearrangement uses TRBV6-2 or TRBV6-3 and TRBJ1-2; D call uncertain. The V gene's germline CDR1 is MNHEY and CDR2 SVGEGT. The V end lost 5 bases, the J end lost 7 bases, and 23 bases lay between the germline ends. This CDR3 region has 16 residues. The CDR3 DNA follows: TGTGCCAGCAGTCTACGAATCCACACCAAGGGAGGTGGCTACACCTTC. Protein: CASSLRIHTKGGGYTF.

V usage is TRBV27 and J usage is TRBJ2-7, with a tentative D call TRBD2 (6 bases). V shed 6 bases and J shed 5 bases, with 11 bases lying between them. From germline, CDR1 is MNHEY and CDR2 SMNVEV (reference sequence). The CDR3 is 12 amino acids. The CDR3 sequence is CASSVGGDEQYF. CDR3 sequence (DNA): TGTGCCAGCAGCGTCGGGGGAGACGAGCAGTACTTC.

V usage is TRBV7-9 and J usage is TRBJ2-2, with 8 nucleotides matching TRBD1. The CDR3 is made up of 15 amino acids. Germline V gene data show CDR1 as SEHNR and CDR2 as FQNEAQ (reference sequence). J gave up 2 bases and V 5 bases, and 4 bases lay outside the gene matches. This CDR3 is CASSPGTGNTGELFF. The CDR3 DNA follows: TGTGCCAGCAGCCCCGGGACAGGAAACACCGGGGAGCTGTTTTTT.

Remarks on this clone: Other DNA sequences from this sample encode an identical CDR3 as well. The V and J genes are TRBV7-9 and TRBJ1-2; 7 bases match TRBD1. CDR1 SEHNR and CDR2 FQNEAQ come from the germline V gene (reference sequence). J lost 1 base, V lost 5 bases, and 7 bases had no gene match. The CDR3 is made up of 15 amino acids. CDR3 nucleotides: TGTGCCAGCAGCGTAGGGACAGATTTTAACTATGGCTACACCTTC. Its protein is CASSVGTDFNYGYTF.

This chain connects TRBV10-3 to TRBJ2-1; D is unresolved. CDR1 is ENHRY and CDR2 is SYGVKD in the germline V gene. The V end was cut by 2 bases, the J end by 4 bases, with 6 bases between. This CDR3 region has 13 residues. This CDR3 is CAISESLYNEQFF. The CDR3 DNA reads as TGTGCCATCAGTGAGAGCCTTTACAATGAGCAGTTCTTC.

J is TRBJ2-3 and V is TRBV5-4, with 7 bases that match TRBD2. V lost 3 bases and J lost 4; bases outside the gene matches: 8. The germline CDR1 and CDR2 sequences are SGHNT and YYREEE (reference sequence). The length of the CDR3 is 15 residues. CDR3: CASSSHPRGADTQYF. CDR3 DNA sequence: TGTGCCAGCAGCTCACACCCACGGGGGGCAGATACGCAGTATTTT.

This rearrangement joins TRBV7-2 to TRBJ2-3; 7 nucleotides agree with TRBD1. V was clipped by 5 bases and J by 8 bases; unmatched bases: 10. The CDR3 is 14 residues long. Germline V lookup: CDR1 SGHTA, CDR2 FQGNSA. CDR3 amino acids: CASSADREMATQYF. The CDR3 DNA follows: TGTGCCAGCAGCGCTGACAGGGAGATGGCTACGCAGTATTTT.

The V gene is TRBV28, the J gene TRBJ2-7; TRBD1 is a possible D gene (5 bases). Trimming took off 10 bases at V and 4 bases at J, with 17 bases between the two ends. CDR1 and CDR2 (germline): MDHEN, SYDVKM. There are 13 residues in the CDR3. The chain's CDR3 is CATRSPGSYEQYF. CDR3 coding DNA: TGTGCCACCAGATCCCCAGGGTCTTACGAGCAGTACTTC.

The chain links TRBV28 to TRBJ1-2; 7 bases agree with TRBD1. The CDR3 is made up of 14 amino acids. V shed 6 bases and J 4 bases; nucleotides not matched to a gene: 8. Germline loops: CDR1 MDHEN, CDR2 SYDVKM. The CDR3 loop is CASRRGGTGYGYTF. The DNA for the CDR3 is TGTGCCAGCAGGCGAGGGGGCACGGGCTATGGCTACACCTTC.

A single count supports this clone. V usage is TRBV6-2 or TRBV6-3 and J usage is TRBJ1-3; D ambiguous. The CDR3 loop spans 15 amino acids. V lost 2 bases to trimming and J lost 3 bases, with 11 bases between them. The germline V gene encodes CDR1 MNHEY and CDR2 SVGEGT. This CDR3 reads CASSYGQLHGNTIYF. The DNA of the CDR3 is TGTGCCAGCAGTTACGGGCAGCTACATGGAAACACCATATATTTT.

The chain uses TRBV12-3 or TRBV12-4 and TRBJ1-2, with D perhaps TRBD1 (5 bases). V was clipped by 3 bases and J by 8 bases, with 13 bases between them. CDR3 length: 13 amino acids. The CDR3 nucleotides are TGTGCCAGCAGTTTTCCAGGGCCGTCGGGCTACACCTTC. This gives the protein CASSFPGPSGYTF.

The chain couples TRBV4-3 to TRBJ1-1; TRBD1 matches 8 bases. The CDR3 sequence is 16 residues long. V shed 3 bases and J 0 bases; nucleotides not matched to a gene: 6. The germline V gene has CDR1 LGHNA and CDR2 YSLEER. The CDR3 DNA follows: TGCGCCAGCAGCCACGGACAGGGCGCAGTGAACACTGAAGCTTTCTTT. Translation: CASSHGQGAVNTEAFF.

This clone came up once. This rearrangement joins TRBV14 to TRBJ1-1; unclear D gene. The germline V and J ends were trimmed by 2 bases and 0 bases, with 7 bases remaining between them. CDR1 and CDR2 (germline): SGHDN, FVKESK. This CDR3 is 14 amino acids long. Written as DNA, the CDR3 is TGTGCCAGCAGCCAAAGCTTCTTGAACACTGAAGCTTTCTTT. Amino acid sequence: CASSQSFLNTEAFF.

Concerning this clone: Within the sample, other DNA sequences also encode this same CDR3. The chain has TRBV7-9 and TRBJ1-2; tentatively, D is TRBD1 (6 bases). The CDR3 is 13 residues long. V was trimmed by 0 bases and J by 6 bases, leaving 8 bases between them. Germline CDR1 SEHNR, CDR2 FQNEAQ (reference sequence). CDR3 DNA sequence: TGTGCCAGCAGCTTAGCGGGGGCCCATGGCTACACCTTC. Translating gives CASSLAGAHGYTF.

This clone was counted a single time. The J gene is TRBJ2-7, the V gene TRBV4-1; D gene unclear. The CDR3 length is 14 residues. V was trimmed by 1 base and J by 0 bases, leaving 7 bases between them. CDR1 and CDR2 from the germline V gene are MGHRA and YSYEKL. The CDR3 loop reads CASSQGPSSYEQYF. The DNA for the CDR3 is TGCGCCAGCAGCCAAGGTCCCAGCTCCTACGAGCAGTACTTC.

In this sample, this clone turned up once. The chain is built from TRBV9 and TRBJ1-5, with 7 bases fitting TRBD1. This CDR3 contains 14 residues. CDR1 is SGDLS, CDR2 YYNGEE, per germline. Losses at the gene ends were 0 bases for V and 6 bases for J; bases not matched to a gene: 3. DNA of the CDR3: TGTGCCAGCAGCGTAGAGGGGGCAGGTCAGCCCCAGCATTTT. This codes for CASSVEGAGQPQHF.

Only a few counts were recorded for this clone. The chain couples TRBV29-1 to TRBJ2-2; perhaps TRBD2 as D (6 bases). The V end lost 4 bases, the J end lost 2 bases, and 11 bases lay between the germline ends. The CDR3 covers 14 residues. The germline CDR1 and CDR2 sequences are SQVTM and ANQGSEA. DNA for the CDR3: TGCAGCGTTGCGGAGGGGCCAAACACCGGGGAGCTGTTTTTT. Protein product: CSVAEGPNTGELFF.

The CDR3 protein is CAWSGTGGRNNQPQHF. As DNA, the CDR3 is TGTGCCTGGAGCGGGACAGGGGGCAGAAACAATCAGCCCCAGCATTTT. The chain employs TRBV30 and TRBJ1-5; the match to TRBD1 covers 12 bases. V was clipped by 3 bases and J by 3 bases; unmatched bases: 6. This CDR3 spans 16 amino acids. CDR1 and CDR2 (germline): GTSNPN, SVGIG (reference sequence).